Each of the 11 T cell receptor beta chains below was sequenced from the same sample in a study of CD4 T cells in relation to SARS-CoV-2 and coronaviruses. Some clones are missing from TCRdb's copy, which holds only in-frame ones; the method was immunoSEQ multiplex PCR. The sample lists about 36,000 clones; over 70% were seen once. No antigen is known for these receptors. The specimen was memory CD4+ T cells from PBMCs, cultured in vitro. These receptors came from an adult with COVID-19.

This chain links TRBV27 with TRBJ2-1, with 8 bases lining up with TRBD2. Germline trimming cut 3 bases from V and 5 bases from J; bases unmatched to any gene: 12. The CDR3 runs to 17 residues. The germline CDR1 and CDR2 sequences are MNHEY and SMNVEV (reference sequence). The CDR3 loop is CASSFGGAGVWDNEQFF. In DNA, the CDR3 is TGTGCCAGCAGTTTTGGAGGAGCGGGAGTGTGGGACAATGAGCAGTTCTTC.

The J gene is TRBJ2-5, the V gene TRBV10-3; no reliable D call. This CDR3 has 15 residues. Germline V CDR1 and CDR2: ENHRY, SYGVKD. Trimming removed 2 bases at V and 0 bases at J, with 10 bases between. The CDR3 loop is CAISEPGWYQETQYF. CDR3 sequence (DNA): TGTGCCATCAGTGAGCCAGGATGGTACCAAGAGACCCAGTACTTC.

V usage is TRBV6-6 and J usage is TRBJ2-3; D gene uncertain. The V and J ends lost 4 bases and 5 bases respectively, with 7 bases between them. Germline-derived CDR1 and CDR2 are MNHNY and SVGAGI (reference sequence). The CDR3 totals 12 residues. In DNA form, the CDR3 reads TGTGCCAGCAGTTTCGGAAGAGATACGCAGTATTTT. Translation: CASSFGRDTQYF.

The chain combines TRBV24-1 with TRBJ1-6; D call uncertain. This CDR3 contains 13 residues. Trimming removed 9 bases at V and 7 bases at J, with 12 bases between. Germline values: CDR1 KGHDR, CDR2 SFDVKD. The CDR3 reads CATSADWNSPLHF. CDR3 DNA sequence: TGTGCCACCTCAGCAGACTGGAATTCACCCCTCCACTTT.

The chain is built from TRBV5-6 and TRBJ2-7; the D is unclear. CDR1 SGHDT and CDR2 YYEEEE come from the germline V gene. This CDR3 comprises 12 residues. Trimming pared 2 bases from V and 3 bases from J, leaving 6 bases between. CDR3 sequence: CASSFRIYEQYF. CDR3 DNA sequence: TGTGCCAGCAGCTTTAGGATCTACGAGCAGTACTTC.

The chain has TRBV27 and TRBJ2-2; 7 positions match TRBD2. CDR1 and CDR2 from the germline V gene are MNHEY and SMNVEV (reference sequence). CDR3 length: 14 amino acids. V shed 6 bases and J 2 bases; nucleotides not matched to a gene: 3. CDR3 DNA sequence: TGTGCCAGCAGGACTAGCAGAAACACCGGGGAGCTGTTTTTT. Translated, it gives CASRTSRNTGELFF.

The chain combines TRBV9 with TRBJ2-3, with 9 positions matching TRBD2. CDR1 and CDR2 from the germline V gene are SGDLS and YYNGEE. Trimming removed 0 bases from V and 5 bases from J; junction bases left unmatched: 4. CDR3 length: 15 residues. The CDR3 bases are TGTGCCAGCAGCGTAGACATAGCGGGAGTAGATACGCAGTATTTT. Translating it yields CASSVDIAGVDTQYF.

This chain joins TRBV7-2 and TRBJ1-1; 7 nucleotides agree with TRBD1. The germline V gene encodes CDR1 SGHTA and CDR2 FQGNSA. V lost 7 bases to trimming and J lost 5 bases; unmatched junction nucleotides: 10. The CDR3 has 14 amino acids. The CDR3 coding sequence is TGTGCCAGCACCCAGACAGGGACGGGGACTGAAGCTTTCTTT. It yields the protein CASTQTGTGTEAFF.

The V and J genes are TRBV19 and TRBJ2-3; 7 positions match TRBD2. This CDR3 is built from 14 residues. Germline V gives CDR1 LNHDA, CDR2 SQIVND (reference sequence). The trim removed 7 bases at V and 1 base at J, leaving 5 bases unmatched. CDR3 DNA sequence: TGTGCCAGTAAACTCGCGGGGGGCACAGATACGCAGTATTTT. Amino acid sequence: CASKLAGGTDTQYF.

The rearrangement uses TRBV27 and TRBJ2-7; TRBD2 aligns across 12 bases. The CDR3 consists of 16 residues. The junction had 9 bases not matched to a gene; V was cut back by 5 bases and J by 4 bases. The germline V gene encodes CDR1 MNHEY and CDR2 SMNVEV (reference sequence). CDR3: CASSPLAGGISYEQYF. The CDR3 DNA reads as TGTGCCAGCAGTCCCCTAGCGGGAGGGATCTCTTACGAGCAGTACTTC.

This clone was counted a single time. The V gene is TRBV29-1, the J gene TRBJ2-7, with 8 bases aligning to TRBD1. The CDR3 extends over 13 amino acids. Germline V lookup: CDR1 SQVTM, CDR2 ANQGSEA. V lost 3 bases to trimming and J lost 6 bases; unmatched junction nucleotides: 7. The CDR3 protein is CSVDWGRGREQYF. Here the CDR3 DNA reads TGCAGCGTTGACTGGGGCAGGGGGCGCGAGCAGTACTTC.